Each of the 20 T cell receptor beta chains below was sequenced from the same sample in a study of cytomegalovirus exposure and HLA in healthy donors. The PCR was carried out with 60 Vbeta primers and 13 Jbeta primers. Assay: immunoSEQ multiplex PCR; the TCRdb copy retains only in-frame clones and omits some. The sample includes some 170,000 clones, approximately 80% of them seen just once. The sequenced material came from PBMCs. The receptors were gathered from a woman aged 18-35 years in good health and CMV-seropositive.

The V and J genes are TRBV28 and TRBJ1-2, with 8 positions matching TRBD1. Germline trimming cut 1 base from V and 7 bases from J; bases unmatched to any gene: 5. The CDR3 covers 14 residues. Germline V gene lookup returns CDR1 MDHEN and CDR2 SYDVKM. The CDR3 nucleotides read TGTGCCAGCAGTTTATCCCAGGGGGCTGGTGGCTACACCTTC. This gives the protein CASSLSQGAGGYTF.

This chain connects TRBV27 to TRBJ1-5; 8 bases line up with TRBD1. Germline V gene data show CDR1 as MNHEY and CDR2 as SMNVEV (reference sequence). The length of the CDR3 is 15 residues. Losses at the gene ends were 8 bases for V and 2 bases for J; bases not matched to a gene: 8. This CDR3 reads CASDGQGVGNQPQHF. The CDR3 DNA is TGTGCCAGCGATGGACAGGGCGTCGGCAATCAGCCCCAGCATTTT.

The chain employs TRBV7-9 and TRBJ2-7, with TRBD1 matching 7 bases. Germline V gene data show CDR1 as SEHNR and CDR2 as FQNEAQ (reference sequence). The CDR3 covers 14 residues. The J segment lost 3 bases and the V segment lost 4 bases, leaving 6 bases of the junction unmatched. CDR3 sequence reads: CASSSGTDLYEQYF. The CDR3 nucleotides are TGTGCCAGCAGCTCCGGGACAGACCTCTACGAGCAGTACTTC.

Turning to this clone: A junction end diverges from the germline sequence, so it may reflect a read error. The chain recombines TRBV5-1 with TRBJ2-2; TRBD2 is a possible D gene (5 bases). The CDR3 covers 14 residues. Germline-derived CDR1 and CDR2 are SGHRS and YFSETQ. DNA for the CDR3: TGCGCCAGCAGCTTGTGGTTCGGTACCGGGGAGCTGCTTTTT. Translating it yields CASSLWFGTGELLF.

This rearrangement joins TRBV7-9 to TRBJ1-4; TRBD1 matches at 8 bases. CDR3 length: 17 amino acids. V lost 4 bases and J lost 8; bases outside the gene matches: 15. Germline V gives CDR1 SEHNR, CDR2 FQNEAQ (reference sequence). CDR3 in DNA: TGTGCCAGCAGCTCCGGGACAGGCCTCCGAGGGGGGGAAAAACTGTTTTTT. Translating gives CASSSGTGLRGGEKLFF.

The rearrangement joins TRBV29-1 to TRBJ1-1, with D unresolved. Germline CDR1 and CDR2: SQVTM and ANQGSEA. CDR3 length equals 12 residues. Between the trimmed V and J ends, which lost 3 bases and 0 bases, there was a span of 5 bases. The CDR3 region has the DNA TGCAGCGTTGAGTACTTGAACACTGAAGCTTTCTTT. Translated: CSVEYLNTEAFF.

V gene TRBV7-9 combines with J gene TRBJ1-1; 8 positions match TRBD1. Germline assignment: CDR1 SEHNR and CDR2 FQNEAQ (reference sequence). The V and J ends lost 4 bases and 6 bases, in that order; junction bases with no gene match: 7. The CDR3 runs 14 residues. CDR3 protein: CASSSTGASAEAFF. CDR3 bases: TGTGCCAGCAGCTCGACAGGGGCAAGCGCTGAAGCTTTCTTT.

The gene calls are TRBV9 and TRBJ2-7; perhaps TRBD1 as D (6 bases). The CDR3 is 14 amino acids. Trimming removed 4 bases from V and 2 bases from J, with 13 bases in between. Germline V gene lookup returns CDR1 SGDLS and CDR2 YYNGEE. CDR3 loop: CASSSDSGAYEQYF. The CDR3 DNA sequence: TGTGCCAGCAGCTCCGACTCAGGGGCCTACGAGCAGTACTTC.

The chain carries TRBV7-9 and TRBJ2-1; TRBD2 might be the D (6 bases). This CDR3 is built from 15 residues. The V gene lost 1 base and the J gene lost 4 bases, with 11 bases spanning the gap. CDR1 SEHNR and CDR2 FQNEAQ come from the germline V gene (reference sequence). In DNA, the CDR3 is TGTGCCAGCAGCTTAGTTGTGGGGGGATACAATGAGCAGTTCTTC. Its protein product is CASSLVVGGYNEQFF. Supplemented by reference TRBV7-9 and TRBJ2-1, the full variable domain reads DTGVSQNPRHKITKRGQNVTFRCDPISEHNRLYWYRQTLGQGPEFLTYFQNEAQLEKSRLLSDRFSAERPKGSFSTLEIQRTEQGDSAMYLCASSLVVGGYNEQFFGPGTRLTVL.

The chain recombines TRBV11-2 with TRBJ2-5; D is undetermined. CDR1 is SGHAT and CDR2 is FQNNGV in the germline V gene. Trimming left V 1 base short and J 2 bases short, with 8 bases between. The CDR3 consists of 14 residues. DNA of the CDR3: TGTGCCAGCAGCTTAGTGCTCCTACAAGAGACCCAGTACTTC. It is translated as CASSLVLLQETQYF. The full variable domain, completed using reference TRBV11-2 and TRBJ2-5, is EAGVAQSPRYKIIEKRQSVAFWCNPISGHATLYWYQQILGQGPKLLIQFQNNGVVDDSQLPKDRFSAERLKGVDSTLKIQPAKLEDSAVYLCASSLVLLQETQYFGPGTRLLVL.

The chain uses TRBV5-4 and TRBJ2-5; 7 nucleotides agree with TRBD1. There are 13 residues in the CDR3. Germline V gives CDR1 SGHNT, CDR2 YYREEE (reference sequence). V lost 1 base, J lost 5 bases, and 2 bases stayed unmatched. CDR3 nucleotide sequence: TGTGCCAGCAGCTTGTTCAGGGGGGAGACCCAGTACTTC. It codes for CASSLFRGETQYF.

The chain is built from TRBV2 and TRBJ2-1, with D perhaps matching TRBD2 (5 bases). CDR3 size: 15 residues. The V gene's germline CDR1 is SNHLY and CDR2 FYNNEI. The germline V and J ends were trimmed by 8 bases and 6 bases, with 20 bases remaining between them. This chain's CDR3 is CASGLERGKSNEQFF. The CDR3 DNA reads TGTGCCAGCGGCCTAGAGAGAGGGAAATCCAATGAGCAGTTCTTC.

CDR3 DNA sequence: TGTGCCAGCAGCTTCCGGGGGACCGCCTTGTACACTGAAGCTTTCTTT. Its protein product is CASSFRGTALYTEAFF. The chain couples TRBV11-2 to TRBJ1-1; D might be TRBD1 (5 bases). The germline V gene has CDR1 SGHAT and CDR2 FQNNGV. The V and J ends lost 3 bases and 3 bases respectively, with 17 bases between them. The CDR3 has 16 residues.

This clone was detected only once. One junction end disagrees with the germline gene, perhaps due to a read error. The J gene is TRBJ1-2, the V gene TRBV19; TRBD1 matches at 8 bases. Per the germline V gene, CDR1 is LNHDA and CDR2 is SQIVND (reference sequence). This CDR3 is 11 amino acids long. The CDR3, as DNA: TGTGCCAGTAGCGGGGGGACAGGCCAATACTTC. Translating gives CASSGGTGQYF.

CDR3 amino acids: CASSRWGTGSQNTIYF. DNA for the CDR3: TGTGCCAGCAGCCGGTGGGGTACAGGGAGTCAGAACACCATATATTTT. The J gene is TRBJ1-3, the V gene TRBV14; perhaps TRBD1 as D (6 bases). CDR1 is SGHDN and CDR2 is FVKESK in the germline V gene. Between the trimmed V and J ends, which lost 4 bases and 7 bases, there was a span of 20 bases. The CDR3 length is 16 residues.

The gene calls are TRBV10-1 and TRBJ2-5; D not certain. The CDR3 loop spans 12 amino acids. CDR1 is WNHNN, CDR2 SYGVQD, per germline (reference sequence). Trimming left V 6 bases short and J 2 bases short, with 7 bases between. Written as DNA, the CDR3 is TGCGCCAGCAGGCGTTGGCAAGAGACCCAGTACTTC. The encoded protein is CASRRWQETQYF.

J is TRBJ1-4 and V is TRBV18; 7 bases map to TRBD1. J gave up 5 bases and V 3 bases, and 6 bases lay outside the gene matches. Germline CDR1 KGHSH, CDR2 LQKENI. The CDR3 is made up of 15 amino acids. CDR3 sequence reads: CASSPIRTGNEKLFF. CDR3 bases: TGTGCCAGCTCACCTATCCGGACAGGAAATGAAAAACTGTTTTTT. The whole variable domain, filled in from reference TRBV18 and TRBJ1-4, reads NAGVMQNPRHLVRRRGQEARLRCSPMKGHSHVYWYRQLPEEGLKFMVYLQKENIIDESGMPKERFSAEFPKEGPSILRIQQVVRGDSAAYFCASSPIRTGNEKLFFGSGTQLSVL.

This clone has just one count. This sequence joins TRBV6-1 and TRBJ2-7; D is perhaps TRBD2 (6 bases). CDR1 and CDR2 (germline): MNHNS, SASEGT. Trimming removed 3 bases from V and 6 bases from J, with 15 bases in between. This CDR3 region has 14 residues. The CDR3 region has the DNA TGTGCCAGCAGTGAGCGGCCGGGAGAGAGCGAGCAGTACTTC. Translation: CASSERPGESEQYF.

V gene TRBV25-1 combines with J gene TRBJ1-6; no clear D gene. Between the trimmed V and J ends, which lost 0 bases and 14 bases, there was a span of 11 bases. The CDR3 is made up of 13 amino acids. Germline CDR1 and CDR2: MGHDK and SYGVNS. The CDR3 DNA sequence: TGTGCCAGCAGTGAATATCAAGGTCAGGCCCTCCACTTT. Translated: CASSEYQGQALHF.

The chain combines TRBV5-1 with TRBJ2-5; D uncertain. Trimming removed 4 bases from V and 5 bases from J, with 18 bases in between. Germline assignment: CDR1 SGHRS and CDR2 YFSETQ. This CDR3 has 15 residues. CDR3 sequence: CASSPSLSAMETQYF. The CDR3 coding sequence is TGCGCCAGCAGCCCATCCCTGAGCGCGATGGAGACCCAGTACTTC. The full variable domain, its missing parts supplied by reference TRBV5-1 and TRBJ2-5, is KAGVTQTPRYLIKTRGQQVTLSCSPISGHRSVSWYQQTPGQGLQFLFEYFSETQRNKGNFPGRFSGRQFSNSRSEMNVSTLELGDSALYLCASSPSLSAMETQYFGPGTRLLVL.